Listed here are 3 T cell receptor beta chains from one sample, sequenced in a study of control samples from healthy donors and cancer patients. Generated by immunoSEQ multiplex PCR, the TCRdb table keeps only in-frame clones and is missing some. The sample shows around 140,000 clones, just under 90% of them seen only once. The sample taken for sequencing was PBMCs. Every receptor here comes from a man aged 50 to 59 with head and neck cancer.

The rearrangement joins TRBV14 to TRBJ2-6, with 8 nucleotides matching TRBD1. Unmatched junction bases numbered 12, after V lost 2 bases and J lost 0 bases. Germline V gives CDR1 SGHDN, CDR2 FVKESK. The CDR3 is 20 amino acids. CDR3: CASSQTSGQDFFSGANVLTF. CDR3 DNA: TGTGCCAGCAGCCAAACCTCGGGACAGGACTTTTTCTCTGGGGCCAACGTCCTGACTTTC.

The CDR3 coding sequence is TGCAGCGTGGACAGGGGAACCCAAGAGACCCAGTACTTC. Protein: CSVDRGTQETQYF. This chain joins TRBV29-1 and TRBJ2-5, with TRBD1 identical over 9 bases. The CDR3 runs 13 residues. J lost 1 base, V lost 6 bases, and 3 bases had no gene match. The germline gives CDR1 SQVTM, CDR2 ANQGSEA.

This chain uses TRBV3-1 (or the pseudogene TRBV3-2) with TRBJ1-6; 8 bases are shared with TRBD1. The CDR3 has 16 amino acids. Looked up from germline, CDR1 is LGHDT and CDR2 is YNNKEL (reference sequence). The trim removed 1 base at V and 8 bases at J, leaving 7 bases unmatched. The CDR3 protein is CASSQGVQGGDSPLHF. The CDR3 coding sequence is TGTGCCAGCAGCCAAGGTGTACAGGGGGGTGATTCACCCCTCCACTTT.